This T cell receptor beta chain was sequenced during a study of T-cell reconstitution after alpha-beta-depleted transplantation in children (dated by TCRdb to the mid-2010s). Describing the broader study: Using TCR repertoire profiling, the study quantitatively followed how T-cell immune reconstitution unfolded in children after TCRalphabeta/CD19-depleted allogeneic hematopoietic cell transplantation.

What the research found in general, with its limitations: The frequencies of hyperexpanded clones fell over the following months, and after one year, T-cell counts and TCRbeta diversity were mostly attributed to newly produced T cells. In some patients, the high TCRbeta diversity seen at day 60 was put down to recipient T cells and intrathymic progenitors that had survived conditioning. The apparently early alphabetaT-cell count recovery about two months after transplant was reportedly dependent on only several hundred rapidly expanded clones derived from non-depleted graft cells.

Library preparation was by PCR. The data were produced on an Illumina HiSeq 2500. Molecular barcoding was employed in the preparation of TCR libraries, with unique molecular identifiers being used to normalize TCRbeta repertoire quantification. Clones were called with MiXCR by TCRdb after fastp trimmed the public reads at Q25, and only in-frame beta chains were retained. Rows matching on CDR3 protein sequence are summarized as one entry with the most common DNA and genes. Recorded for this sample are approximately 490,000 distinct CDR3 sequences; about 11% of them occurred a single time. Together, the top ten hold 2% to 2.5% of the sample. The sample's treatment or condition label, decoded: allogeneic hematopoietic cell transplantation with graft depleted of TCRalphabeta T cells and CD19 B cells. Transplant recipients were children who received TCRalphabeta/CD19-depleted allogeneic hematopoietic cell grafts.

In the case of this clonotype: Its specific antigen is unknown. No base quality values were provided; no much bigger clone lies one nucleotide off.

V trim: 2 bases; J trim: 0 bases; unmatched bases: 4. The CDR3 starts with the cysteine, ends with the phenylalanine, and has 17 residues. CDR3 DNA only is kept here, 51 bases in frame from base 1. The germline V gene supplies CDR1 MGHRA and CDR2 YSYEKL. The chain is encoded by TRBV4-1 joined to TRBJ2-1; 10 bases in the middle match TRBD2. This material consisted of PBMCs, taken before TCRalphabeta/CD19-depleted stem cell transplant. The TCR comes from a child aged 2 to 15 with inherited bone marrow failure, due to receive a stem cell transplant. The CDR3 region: CASSQLASGSSYNEQFF. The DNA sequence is TGCGCCAGCAGCCAACTAGCTAGCGGGAGCTCCTACAATGAGCAGTTCTTC.